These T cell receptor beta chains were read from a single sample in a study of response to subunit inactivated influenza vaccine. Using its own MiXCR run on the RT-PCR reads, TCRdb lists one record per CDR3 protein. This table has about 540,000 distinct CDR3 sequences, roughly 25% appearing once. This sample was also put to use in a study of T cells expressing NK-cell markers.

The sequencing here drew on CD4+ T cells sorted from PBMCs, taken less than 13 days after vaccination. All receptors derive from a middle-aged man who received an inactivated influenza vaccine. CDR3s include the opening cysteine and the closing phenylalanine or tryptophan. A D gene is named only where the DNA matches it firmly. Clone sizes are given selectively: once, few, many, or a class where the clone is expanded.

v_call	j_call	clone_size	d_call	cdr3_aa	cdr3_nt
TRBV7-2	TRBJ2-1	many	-	CASSPTAGEYNEQFF	TGTGCCAGCAGCCCGACGGCAGGGGAATACAATGAGCAGTTCTTC
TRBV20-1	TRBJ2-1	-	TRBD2	CSAIEGGVDEQFF	TGCAGTGCTATAGAGGGAGGGGTCGATGAGCAGTTCTTC
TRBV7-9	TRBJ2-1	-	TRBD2	CASSLGTSSNEQFF	TGTGCCAGCAGCTTAGGGACTAGCAGCAATGAGCAGTTCTTC
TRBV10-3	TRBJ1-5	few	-	CAISGVGNQPQHF	TGTGCCATCAGTGGGGTCGGGAATCAGCCCCAGCATTTT
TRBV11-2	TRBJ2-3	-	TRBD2	CASSLSRGGTDTQYF	TGTGCCAGCAGCTTAAGCCGGGGGGGCACAGATACGCAGTATTTT
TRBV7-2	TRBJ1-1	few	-	CASSARVQNTEAFF	TGTGCCAGCAGCGCCCGGGTGCAGAACACTGAAGCTTTCTTT
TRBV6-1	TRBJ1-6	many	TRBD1	CASSVTGTGETPLHF	TGTGCCAGCAGTGTCACCGGGACAGGGGAGACACCCCTCCACTTT
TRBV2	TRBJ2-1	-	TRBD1	CASSDRDRLNNEQFF	TGTGCCAGCAGTGATCGGGACAGGCTGAACAATGAGCAGTTCTTC
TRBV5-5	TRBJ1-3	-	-	CASSLSPGPGNTIYF	TGTGCCAGCAGCTTAAGTCCAGGGCCTGGAAACACCATATATTTT
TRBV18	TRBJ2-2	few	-	CASSPKTDTGELFF	TGTGCCAGCTCACCGAAGACAGACACCGGGGAGCTGTTTTTT
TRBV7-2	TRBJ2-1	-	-	CASSLEGLRGGGQFF	TGTGCCAGCAGCTTAGAAGGTCTACGGGGAGGCGGGCAGTTCTTC
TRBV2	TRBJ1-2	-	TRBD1	CASSGTGRWYGYTF	TGTGCCAGCAGTGGGACAGGGCGCTGGTATGGCTACACCTTC
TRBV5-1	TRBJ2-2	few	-	CASSLAGRVNTGELFF	TGCGCCAGCAGCTTGGCCGGTAGGGTGAACACCGGGGAGCTGTTTTTT
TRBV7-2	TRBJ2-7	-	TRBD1	CASSLLPGGFYEQYF	TGTGCCAGCAGCTTATTACCAGGGGGCTTCTACGAGCAGTACTTC
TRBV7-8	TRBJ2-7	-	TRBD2	CASSSTAGSSYEQYF	TGTGCCAGCAGCTCCACAGCGGGGTCGTCCTACGAGCAGTACTTC
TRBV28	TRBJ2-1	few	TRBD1	CASSTGTGPYNEQFF	TGTGCCAGCAGTACAGGGACAGGGCCCTACAATGAGCAGTTCTTC
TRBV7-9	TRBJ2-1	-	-	CASSRSGQGIYNEQFF	TGTGCCAGCAGCAGATCCGGGCAGGGTATCTACAATGAGCAGTTCTTC
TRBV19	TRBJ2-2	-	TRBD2	CASSPRLAGRTGELFF	TGTGCCAGTAGTCCCAGACTAGCGGGAAGGACCGGGGAGCTGTTTTTT
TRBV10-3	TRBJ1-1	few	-	CAISVAGNTEAFF	TGTGCCATCAGTGTCGCGGGGAACACTGAAGCTTTCTTT
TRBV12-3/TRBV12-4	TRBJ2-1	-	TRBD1	CASSSNGDRGHEQFF	TGTGCCAGTAGTTCTAACGGGGACAGGGGGCATGAGCAGTTCTTC
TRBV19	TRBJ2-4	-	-	CASSDTGESIQYF	TGTGCCAGTAGTGACACCGGAGAAAGCATTCAGTACTTC
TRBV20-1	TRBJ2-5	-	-	CSASGLLLDLQETQYF	TGCAGTGCTAGTGGTCTACTACTAGACCTCCAAGAGACCCAGTACTTC
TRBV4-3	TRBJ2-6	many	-	CASSQGWSSLSGANVLTF	TGCGCCAGCAGCCAAGGATGGTCGTCACTCTCTGGGGCCAACGTCCTGACTTTC
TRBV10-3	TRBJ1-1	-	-	CAISESPAGSTEAFF	TGTGCCATCAGTGAGTCGCCAGCAGGGTCCACTGAAGCTTTCTTT
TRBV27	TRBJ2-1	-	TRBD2	CASSFPGLGYNEQFF	TGTGCCAGCAGTTTCCCGGGACTAGGGTACAATGAGCAGTTCTTC
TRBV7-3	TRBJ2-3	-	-	CASSLTPGPGRSTDTQYF	TGTGCCAGCAGCTTAACCCCGGGGCCGGGACGGAGCACAGATACGCAGTATTTT
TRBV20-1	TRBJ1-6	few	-	CSARTGRSNSPLHF	TGCAGTGCTAGGACAGGTCGGAGCAATTCACCCCTCCACTTT
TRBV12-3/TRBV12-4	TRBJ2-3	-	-	CASSLGGTGTSTDTQYF	TGTGCCAGCAGTTTAGGGGGAACAGGGACCAGCACAGATACGCAGTATTTT
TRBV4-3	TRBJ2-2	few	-	CASRTVGGGGTGELFF	TGCGCCAGCAGAACCGTAGGGGGAGGAGGTACCGGGGAGCTGTTTTTT
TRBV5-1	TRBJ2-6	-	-	CASSLVDRANVLTF	TGCGCCAGCAGCTTGGTGGACAGGGCCAACGTCCTGACTTTC
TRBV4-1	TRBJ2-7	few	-	CASSQEWAGATYEQYF	TGCGCCAGCAGCCAAGAATGGGCGGGGGCCACCTACGAGCAGTACTTC
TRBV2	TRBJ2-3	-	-	CASRTSGTSTDTQYF	TGTGCCAGCAGAACCTCCGGGACTAGCACAGATACGCAGTATTTT
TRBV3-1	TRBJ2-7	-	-	CASSQLQSSYEQYF	TGTGCCAGCAGCCAACTACAAAGCTCCTACGAGCAGTACTTC
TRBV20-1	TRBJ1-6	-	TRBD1	CSARDRNRGGGSYNSPLHF	TGCAGTGCTAGAGATAGGAACAGGGGCGGAGGCTCCTATAATTCACCCCTCCACTTT
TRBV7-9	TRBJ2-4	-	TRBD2	CASSPGRGGENIQYF	TGTGCCAGCAGCCCGGGCCGGGGAGGGGAGAACATTCAGTACTTC
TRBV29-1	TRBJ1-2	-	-	CSVDRIYGYTF	TGCAGCGTTGACCGCATCTATGGCTACACCTTC
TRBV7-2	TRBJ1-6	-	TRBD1	CASSLKQGAYYSPLHF	TGTGCCAGCAGCTTAAAGCAGGGGGCTTACTACTCACCCCTCCACTTT
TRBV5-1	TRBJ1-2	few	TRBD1	CASSTGQGDYGYTF	TGCGCCAGCAGCACGGGACAGGGAGACTATGGCTACACCTTC
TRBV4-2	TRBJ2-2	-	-	CASSQGVGLANTGELFF	TGTGCCAGCAGCCAAGGTGTGGGGCTAGCGAACACCGGGGAGCTGTTTTTT
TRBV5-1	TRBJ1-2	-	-	CASSPRPTDSNGYTF	TGCGCCAGCAGCCCGCGACCGACAGATTCTAATGGCTACACCTTC
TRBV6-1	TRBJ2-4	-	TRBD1	CASSDVGQGKNIQYF	TGTGCCAGCTCGGATGTGGGACAGGGCAAAAACATTCAGTACTTC
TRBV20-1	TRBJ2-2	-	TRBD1	CSATTGRNTGELFF	TGCAGTGCTACGACAGGGAGGAACACCGGGGAGCTGTTTTTT